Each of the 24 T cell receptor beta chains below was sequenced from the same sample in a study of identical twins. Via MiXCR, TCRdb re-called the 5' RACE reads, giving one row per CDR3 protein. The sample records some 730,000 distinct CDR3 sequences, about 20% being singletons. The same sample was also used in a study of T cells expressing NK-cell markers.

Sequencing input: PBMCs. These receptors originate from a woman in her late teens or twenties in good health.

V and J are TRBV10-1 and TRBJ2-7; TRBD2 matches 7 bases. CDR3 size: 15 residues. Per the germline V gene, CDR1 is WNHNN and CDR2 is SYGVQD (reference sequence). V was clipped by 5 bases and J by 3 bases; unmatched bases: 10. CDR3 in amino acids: CASSTTREGLYEQYF. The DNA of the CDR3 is TGCGCCAGCAGTACTACGAGGGAGGGCCTCTACGAGCAGTACTTC.

Here the CDR3 DNA reads TGTGCCAGCACGCCGGGCCTAGCGGGGACGCACGAGCAGTACTTC. Amino acids: CASTPGLAGTHEQYF. The chain is built from TRBV12-3 or TRBV12-4 and TRBJ2-7; 9 bases align to TRBD2. V was pared by 7 bases and J by 5 bases, with 12 bases of the junction left unmatched. The CDR3 runs 15 residues.

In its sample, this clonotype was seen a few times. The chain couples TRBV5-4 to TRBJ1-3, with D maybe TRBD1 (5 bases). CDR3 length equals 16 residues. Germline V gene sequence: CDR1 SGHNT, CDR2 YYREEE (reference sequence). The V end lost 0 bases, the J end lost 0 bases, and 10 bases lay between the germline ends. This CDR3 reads CASSLGGRSSGNTIYF. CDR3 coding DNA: TGTGCCAGCAGCTTGGGGGGCAGGAGCTCTGGAAACACCATATATTTT.

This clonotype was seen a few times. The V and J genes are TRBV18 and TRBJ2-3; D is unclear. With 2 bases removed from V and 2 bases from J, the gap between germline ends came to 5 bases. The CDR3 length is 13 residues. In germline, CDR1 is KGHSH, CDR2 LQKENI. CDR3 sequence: CASSPMITDTQYF. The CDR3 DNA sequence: TGTGCCAGCTCACCAATGATCACAGATACGCAGTATTTT.

In nucleotides, the CDR3 is TGCGCCAGCAGCGTCGGGAGGGTAAATTACAATGAGCAGTTCTTC. This sequence encodes CASSVGRVNYNEQFF. The chain employs TRBV5-1 and TRBJ2-1; 8 nucleotides match TRBD2. CDR1 is SGHRS and CDR2 is YFSETQ in the germline V gene. Trimming cost V 4 bases and J 4 bases; bases outside gene matches: 7. The CDR3 spans 15 residues.

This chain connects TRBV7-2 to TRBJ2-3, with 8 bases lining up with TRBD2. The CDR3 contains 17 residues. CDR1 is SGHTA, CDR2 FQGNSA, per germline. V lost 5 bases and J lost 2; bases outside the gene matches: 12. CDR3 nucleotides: TGTGCCAGCAGCCTCCGAGGTGGTAGCGGGGTCACAGATACGCAGTATTTT. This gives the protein CASSLRGGSGVTDTQYF.

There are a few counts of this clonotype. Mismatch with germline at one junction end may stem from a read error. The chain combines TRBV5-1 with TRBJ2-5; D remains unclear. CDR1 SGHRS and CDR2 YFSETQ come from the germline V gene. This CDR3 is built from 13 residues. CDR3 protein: CASSLSPQETQYF. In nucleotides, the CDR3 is TGTGCCAGCAGCCTCAGCCCCCAAGAGACCCAGTACTTC. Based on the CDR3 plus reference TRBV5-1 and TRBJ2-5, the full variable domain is KAGVTQTPRYLIKTRGQQVTLSCSPISGHRSVSWYQQTPGQGLQFLFEYFSETQRNKGNFPGRFSGRQFSNSRSEMNVSTLELGDSALYLCASSLSPQETQYFGPGTRLLVL.

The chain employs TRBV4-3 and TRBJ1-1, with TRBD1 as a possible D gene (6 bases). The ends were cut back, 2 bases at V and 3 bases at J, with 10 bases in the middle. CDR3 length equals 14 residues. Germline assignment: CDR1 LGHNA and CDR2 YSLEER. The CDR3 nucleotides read TGCGCCAGCAGCCAAAGGGGGTATTACACTGAAGCTTTCTTT. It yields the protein CASSQRGYYTEAFF.

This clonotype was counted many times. The DNA of the CDR3 is TGCAGTGCTAGAGATGGAGGGGGAAATCAAGAGACCCAGTACTTC. It encodes CSARDGGGNQETQYF. This chain connects TRBV20-1 to TRBJ2-5; D may match TRBD1 or TRBD2 (6 bases each). The CDR3 length is 15 residues. V shed 0 bases and J shed 2 bases, with 13 bases lying between them. Per germline, CDR1 DFQATT and CDR2 SNEGSKA (reference sequence).

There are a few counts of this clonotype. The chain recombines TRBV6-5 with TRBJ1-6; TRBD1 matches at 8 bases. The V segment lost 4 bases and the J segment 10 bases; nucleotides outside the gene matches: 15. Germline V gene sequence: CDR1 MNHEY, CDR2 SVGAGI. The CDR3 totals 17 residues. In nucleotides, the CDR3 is TGTGCCAGCAGTTCCATTAAGCCCAGGGGGCGCGAATCACCCCTCCACTTT. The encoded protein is CASSSIKPRGRESPLHF.

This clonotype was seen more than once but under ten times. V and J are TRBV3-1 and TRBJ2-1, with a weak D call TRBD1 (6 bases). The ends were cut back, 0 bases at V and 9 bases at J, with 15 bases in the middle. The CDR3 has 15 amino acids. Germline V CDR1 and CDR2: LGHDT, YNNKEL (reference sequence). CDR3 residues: CASSQDWTDMSEQFF. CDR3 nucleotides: TGTGCCAGCAGCCAAGATTGGACAGACATGAGTGAGCAGTTCTTC.

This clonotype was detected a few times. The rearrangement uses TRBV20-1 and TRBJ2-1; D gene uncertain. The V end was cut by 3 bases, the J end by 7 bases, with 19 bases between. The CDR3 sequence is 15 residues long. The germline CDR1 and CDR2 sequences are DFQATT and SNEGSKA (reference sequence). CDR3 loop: CSASPQRRIGNEQFF. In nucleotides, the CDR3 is TGCAGTGCTAGCCCTCAACGTCGGATCGGGAATGAGCAGTTCTTC.

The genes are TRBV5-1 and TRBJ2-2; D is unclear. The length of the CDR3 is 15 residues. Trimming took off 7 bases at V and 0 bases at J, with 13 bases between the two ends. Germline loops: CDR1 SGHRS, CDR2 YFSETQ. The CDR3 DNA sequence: TGCGCCAGCGCCCTCGGAACAGCGAACACCGGGGAGCTGTTTTTT. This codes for CASALGTANTGELFF. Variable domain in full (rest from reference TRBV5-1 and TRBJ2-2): KAGVTQTPRYLIKTRGQQVTLSCSPISGHRSVSWYQQTPGQGLQFLFEYFSETQRNKGNFPGRFSGRQFSNSRSEMNVSTLELGDSALYLCASALGTANTGELFFGEGSRLTVL.

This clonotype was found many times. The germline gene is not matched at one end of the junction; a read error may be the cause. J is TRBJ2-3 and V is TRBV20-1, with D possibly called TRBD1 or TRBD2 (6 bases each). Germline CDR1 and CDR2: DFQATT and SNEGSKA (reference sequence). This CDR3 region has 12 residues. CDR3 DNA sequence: TGCAGTGCTTGGGGCGGGGCGACAGGCGGGGATTTT. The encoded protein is CSAWGGATGGDF.

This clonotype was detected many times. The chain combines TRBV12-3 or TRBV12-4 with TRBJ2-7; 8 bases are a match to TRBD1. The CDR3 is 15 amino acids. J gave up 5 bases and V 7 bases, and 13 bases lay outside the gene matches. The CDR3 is CASTPPGQGDHEQYF. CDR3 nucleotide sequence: TGTGCCAGCACTCCACCCGGACAGGGTGACCACGAGCAGTACTTC.

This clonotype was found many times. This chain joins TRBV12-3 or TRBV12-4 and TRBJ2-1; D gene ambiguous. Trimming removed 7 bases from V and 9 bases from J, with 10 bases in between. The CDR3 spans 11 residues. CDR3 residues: CASTRSTEQFF. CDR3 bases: TGTGCCAGCACCCGATCTACTGAGCAGTTCTTC.

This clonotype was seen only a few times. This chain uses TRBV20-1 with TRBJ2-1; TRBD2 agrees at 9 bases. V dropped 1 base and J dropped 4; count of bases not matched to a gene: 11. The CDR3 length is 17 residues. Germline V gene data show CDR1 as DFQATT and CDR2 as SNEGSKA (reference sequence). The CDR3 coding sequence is TGCAGTGCTAGAGGTTGGAGACTAGCGGAGACGTACAATGAGCAGTTCTTC. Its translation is CSARGWRLAETYNEQFF.

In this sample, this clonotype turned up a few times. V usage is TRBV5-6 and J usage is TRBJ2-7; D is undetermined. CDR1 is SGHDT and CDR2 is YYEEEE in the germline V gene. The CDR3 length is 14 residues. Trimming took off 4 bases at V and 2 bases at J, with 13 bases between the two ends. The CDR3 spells CASSGDWVAYEQYF. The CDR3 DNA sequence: TGTGCCAGCAGCGGAGACTGGGTTGCCTACGAGCAGTACTTC.

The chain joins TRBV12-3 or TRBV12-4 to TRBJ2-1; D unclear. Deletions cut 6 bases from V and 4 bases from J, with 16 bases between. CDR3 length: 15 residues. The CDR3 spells CASSARLLGYNEQFF. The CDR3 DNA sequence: TGTGCCAGCAGCGCTAGGCTACTGGGGTACAATGAGCAGTTCTTC.

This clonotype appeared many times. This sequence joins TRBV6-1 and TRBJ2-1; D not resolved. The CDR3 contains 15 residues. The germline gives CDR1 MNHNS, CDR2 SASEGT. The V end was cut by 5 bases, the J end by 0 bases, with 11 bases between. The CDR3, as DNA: TGTGCCAGCAGTCGAGGCAGGAGCTCCTACAATGAGCAGTTCTTC. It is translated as CASSRGRSSYNEQFF.

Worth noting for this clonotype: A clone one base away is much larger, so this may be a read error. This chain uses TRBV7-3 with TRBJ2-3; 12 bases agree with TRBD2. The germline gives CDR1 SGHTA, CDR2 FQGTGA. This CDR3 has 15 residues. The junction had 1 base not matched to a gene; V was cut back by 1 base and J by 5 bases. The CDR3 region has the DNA TGTGCCAGCAGCTTAAGACTAGCGGGGGAAGATACGCAGTATTTT. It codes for CASSLRLAGEDTQYF.

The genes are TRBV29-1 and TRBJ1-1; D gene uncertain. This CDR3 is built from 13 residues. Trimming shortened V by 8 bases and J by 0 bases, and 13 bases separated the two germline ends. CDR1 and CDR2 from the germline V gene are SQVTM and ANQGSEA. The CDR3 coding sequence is TGCAGCACCCGGAACACCGTGAACACTGAAGCTTTCTTT. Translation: CSTRNTVNTEAFF.

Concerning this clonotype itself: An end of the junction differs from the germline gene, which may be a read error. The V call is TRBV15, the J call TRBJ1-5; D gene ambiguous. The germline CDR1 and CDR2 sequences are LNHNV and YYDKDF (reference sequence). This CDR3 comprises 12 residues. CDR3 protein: CATSRGGGRPIF. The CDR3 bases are TGTGCCACCAGCAGAGGGGGAGGGCGGCCAATCTTT.

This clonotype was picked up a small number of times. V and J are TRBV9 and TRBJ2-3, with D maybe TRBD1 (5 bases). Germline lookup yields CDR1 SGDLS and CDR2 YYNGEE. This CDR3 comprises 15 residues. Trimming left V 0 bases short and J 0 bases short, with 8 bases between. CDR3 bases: TGTGCCAGCAGCGTAGGGACAACTAGCACAGATACGCAGTATTTT. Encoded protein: CASSVGTTSTDTQYF.